The clone carrying this T cell receptor beta chain was counted a few times. The entry originates in a study of T cells in Graves' hyperthyroidism and ophthalmopathy. The CDR3 has 16 amino acids. The ends lost 5 bases at V and 3 bases at J; junction bases unmatched: 10. Germline values: CDR1 SEHNR, CDR2 FQNEAQ (reference sequence). Researchers took RNA transcripts and amplified the TCR beta CDR3 regions from them. The HTBI set primed first-round TCR CDR3 RT-PCR. TCRdb re-called the multiplex PCR reads with MiXCR, one entry per CDR3 protein. This sample has more than 500,000 distinct CDR3 sequences, with 14% to 15% found just once.

The TCR was taken from a woman aged 40 to 50 with Graves' ophthalmopathy. Source material: blood. The gene calls are TRBV7-9 and TRBJ2-5, with 9 bases matching TRBD2. The CDR3 DNA sequence: TGTGCCAGCAGCCCCGGTGCTAGCGGGATGGAAGAGACCCAGTACTTC. Protein sequence: CASSPGASGMEETQYF.